This T cell receptor beta chain was retrieved from a study of blood T cell repertoires in COVID-19. For the study at large: Samples came from the United States, Italy and Spain, spanning acute and convalescent COVID-19.

Original analysis: Nucleated cell number was recorded as an estimate derived from reference gene primer amplification. TCRdb's table, derived via immunoSEQ multiplex PCR, lists solely in-frame clones and lacks some. The DNA gave D and trimming, while V, J and clone size come from that table. The table includes more than 150,000 clones, approximately 80% detected once. Germline V gene sequence: CDR1 LGHDT, CDR2 YNNKEL (reference sequence). V lost 3 bases to trimming and J lost 2 bases, with 10 bases between them. CDR3 size: 15 residues. Recruited during active infection, patients (from Seattle) were subsequently followed longitudinally.

What was sequenced was peripheral blood. The sequence derives from a woman older than 75 with COVID-19, enrolled during active disease. The genes are TRBV3-1 (or the pseudogene TRBV3-2) and TRBJ1-4; maybe TRBD1 (6 bases). The CDR3 DNA reads TGTGCCAGCAGCCATCGAGGGGGTACTAATGAAAAACTGTTTTTT. It translates to CASSHRGGTNEKLFF.